These 8 T cell receptor beta chains came from one sample sequenced in a study of shared clonotypes between healthy human individuals. The assay was immunoSEQ multiplex PCR, and TCRdb's table has in-frame clones only and misses some. The table shows approximately 330,000 clones, with around 67% occurring only once. The sample comprised memory CD4+ T cells sorted from blood. Subset reported: CD45RA-negative fraction. The origin of the receptors is a man aged 30 to 45 in good health.

This clone has ten or more counts. The chain has TRBV5-1 and TRBJ2-3; 10 bases align to TRBD2. Germline lookup yields CDR1 SGHRS and CDR2 YFSETQ. This CDR3 has 16 residues. The V and J ends lost 0 bases and 4 bases, in that order; junction bases with no gene match: 5. DNA for the CDR3: TGCGCCAGCAGCTTGGCCCTAGCGGGAGTAGCAGATACGCAGTATTTT. Translation: CASSLALAGVADTQYF.

This chain links TRBV28 with TRBJ1-5; D gene uncertain. Germline lookup yields CDR1 MDHEN and CDR2 SYDVKM. The CDR3 loop spans 12 amino acids. V lost 3 bases to trimming and J lost 7 bases, with 7 bases between them. The CDR3 is CASSFRRQPQHF. CDR3 coding DNA: TGTGCCAGCAGTTTTCGGCGGCAGCCCCAGCATTTT.

The rearrangement links TRBV6-1 to TRBJ2-2; tentatively, D is TRBD1 or TRBD2 (6 bases each). The CDR3 extends over 18 amino acids. The ends were cut back, 2 bases at V and 0 bases at J, with 16 bases in the middle. Germline CDR1 is MNHNS and CDR2 is SASEGT. CDR3 loop: CASSEKGRRGANTGELFF. Here the CDR3 DNA reads TGTGCCAGCAGTGAAAAGGGGAGGAGGGGGGCGAACACCGGGGAGCTGTTTTTT.

To note about this clone: At the DNA level, this CDR3 is encoded by other sequences in the same sample as well. The genes are TRBV4-1 and TRBJ2-1; 7 bases are a match to TRBD2. V was pared by 4 bases and J by 4 bases, with 1 base of the junction left unmatched. The CDR3 length is 13 residues. CDR1 MGHRA and CDR2 YSYEKL come from the germline V gene. CDR3 DNA: TGCGCCAGCAGCCGGGACTATTACAATGAGCAGTTCTTC. This encodes CASSRDYYNEQFF.

V and J are TRBV10-2 and TRBJ2-5; D not resolved. The CDR3 sequence is 14 residues long. V lost 5 bases and J lost 5, with 15 bases in between. The germline gives CDR1 WSHSY, CDR2 SAAADI. DNA for the CDR3: TGCGCCAGCAGTAGATCACCCTTTGAGGAGACCCAGTACTTC. It translates to CASSRSPFEETQYF.

A single count supports this clone. The chain recombines TRBV29-1 with TRBJ2-4; D is ambiguous. CDR3 size: 12 residues. V was clipped by 5 bases and J by 0 bases, with 5 bases between them. Germline CDR1 reads SQVTM; CDR2 reads ANQGSEA. The CDR3 spells CSVSQAKNIQYF. CDR3 DNA: TGCAGCGTTAGTCAAGCCAAAAACATTCAGTACTTC. The entire variable domain, with the rest obtained from reference TRBV29-1 and TRBJ2-4, is as follows: SAVISQKPSRDICQRGTSLTIQCQVDSQVTMMFWYRQQPGQSLTLIATANQGSEATYESGFVIDKFPISRPNLTFSTLTVSNMSPEDSSIYLCSVSQAKNIQYFGAGTRLSVL.

Only a few counts were recorded for this clone. A far more abundant clone sits one base away, making this likely a read error. Other DNA sequences in the sample encode the same CDR3. The J gene is TRBJ1-1, the V gene TRBV5-4, with D uncertain. V was pared by 0 bases and J by 1 base, with 4 bases between. The CDR3 totals 13 residues. Germline CDR1 and CDR2: SGHNT and YYREEE (reference sequence). The DNA for the CDR3 is TGTGCCAGCAGCTTGGCGGGGAACACTGAAGCTTTCTTT. It translates to CASSLAGNTEAFF.

V usage is TRBV11-2 and J usage is TRBJ2-5, with 10 bases fitting TRBD2. V gave up 5 bases and J gave up 4 bases; unmatched junction bases: 1. The CDR3 sequence is 13 residues long. CDR1 is SGHAT and CDR2 is FQNNGV in the germline V gene. Here the CDR3 reads CASSPSGRETQYF. CDR3 in DNA: TGTGCCAGCAGCCCTAGCGGGAGAGAGACCCAGTACTTC.